Listed below are T cell receptor beta chains from one sample, sequenced in a study of shared clonotypes between healthy human individuals. The assay was immunoSEQ multiplex PCR, and TCRdb's table has in-frame clones only and misses some. The sample contains over 2,000,000 clones, 93% of which appear only once. Sequenced material: naive CD8+ T cells from PBMCs. These receptors were collected from a young man in good health. Some clones in this sample may be carry-over from other donors' samples. CDR3s include the opening cysteine and the closing phenylalanine or tryptophan. Fields, in order: D gene, J gene, V gene, clone size, CDR3 DNA, CDR3 protein. The D gene is left open where the match is weak. The size field is filled for only some rows; it gives once, few, many or a size class.

D gene: .
J gene: TRBJ2-7
V gene: TRBV19
clone size: .
CDR3 DNA: TGTGCCAGTAGTATTAGGGAGCGCGCCGGTTACGAGCAGTACTTC
CDR3 protein: CASSIRERAGYEQYF

D gene: TRBD1
J gene: TRBJ1-2
V gene: TRBV4-2
clone size: .
CDR3 DNA: TGTGCCAGCAGCCAAGGACAGGGGGTTTATGGCTACACCTTC
CDR3 protein: CASSQGQGVYGYTF

D gene: .
J gene: TRBJ2-6
V gene: TRBV29-1
clone size: .
CDR3 DNA: TGCAGCGTTGAAGGCAGGGAAAAAGCTGGGGCCAACGTCCTGACTTTC
CDR3 protein: CSVEGREKAGANVLTF

D gene: TRBD2
J gene: TRBJ2-7
V gene: TRBV7-2
clone size: .
CDR3 DNA: TGTGCCAGCAGCGCCGCGGGAGGGCCCTCCTACGAGCAGTACTTC
CDR3 protein: CASSAAGGPSYEQYF

D gene: .
J gene: TRBJ1-5
V gene: TRBV27
clone size: few
CDR3 DNA: TGTGCCAGCAGTCCGGGGGCCCATCAGCCCCAGCATTTT
CDR3 protein: CASSPGAHQPQHF

D gene: TRBD1
J gene: TRBJ1-2
V gene: TRBV11-2
clone size: .
CDR3 DNA: TGTGCCAGCAGCCCACCTCCGGGACAGGACTATGGCTACACCTTC
CDR3 protein: CASSPPPGQDYGYTF

D gene: .
J gene: TRBJ2-5
V gene: TRBV9
clone size: .
CDR3 DNA: TGTGCCAGCAGCTCATATTTCGGAGAGGGGGGGCAAGAGACCCAGTACTTC
CDR3 protein: CASSSYFGEGGQETQYF

D gene: .
J gene: TRBJ2-1
V gene: TRBV15
clone size: .
CDR3 DNA: TGTGCCACCAGCAGAGTCAGGGATCTCGGCAATGAGCAGTTCTTC
CDR3 protein: CATSRVRDLGNEQFF

D gene: .
J gene: TRBJ2-5
V gene: TRBV11-2
clone size: .
CDR3 DNA: TGTGCCAGCAGCTTCGAAGAGAGGGGGGCTCGAGAGTGGGAGACCCAGTACTTC
CDR3 protein: CASSFEERGAREWETQYF

D gene: TRBD1
J gene: TRBJ1-2
V gene: TRBV7-6
clone size: .
CDR3 DNA: TGTGCCAGCAGCTTAAGTCAGGGGGCTAACTATGGCTACACCTTC
CDR3 protein: CASSLSQGANYGYTF

D gene: .
J gene: TRBJ2-5
V gene: TRBV7-9
clone size: .
CDR3 DNA: TGTGCCAGCAGCGTCAAGTCGGGACCGGAGACCCAGTACTTC
CDR3 protein: CASSVKSGPETQYF

D gene: TRBD1
J gene: TRBJ2-1
V gene: TRBV19
clone size: .
CDR3 DNA: TGTGCCAGTAGTCTTACAGGGGGCGCACACAATGAGCAGTTCTTC
CDR3 protein: CASSLTGGAHNEQFF

D gene: .
J gene: TRBJ2-7
V gene: TRBV28
clone size: .
CDR3 DNA: TGTGCCAGCAGTTTAACGCGGACGCCGGGGGTCGAGCAGTACTTC
CDR3 protein: CASSLTRTPGVEQYF

D gene: .
J gene: TRBJ2-3
V gene: TRBV27
clone size: .
CDR3 DNA: TGTGCCAGCAGTTTATCGCCCTCTAGGGCAGATACGCAGTATTTT
CDR3 protein: CASSLSPSRADTQYF

D gene: .
J gene: TRBJ2-2
V gene: TRBV28
clone size: once
CDR3 DNA: TGTGCCAGCTCTTATGGACCGAGAGTGACCGGGGAGCTGTTTTTT
CDR3 protein: CASSYGPRVTGELFF

D gene: .
J gene: TRBJ1-1
V gene: TRBV19
clone size: .
CDR3 DNA: TGTGCCAGTAGCCCCGACTATGGTTTCACTGAAGCTTTCTTT
CDR3 protein: CASSPDYGFTEAFF

D gene: TRBD2
J gene: TRBJ2-1
V gene: TRBV7-8
clone size: .
CDR3 DNA: TGTGCCAGCAGCTTAAACGGCGGGAGATGGAGGGAGCAGTTCTTC
CDR3 protein: CASSLNGGRWREQFF

D gene: .
J gene: TRBJ2-3
V gene: TRBV28
clone size: .
CDR3 DNA: TGTGCCAGCAGTTTCCAACGACGGGACAAGGCCTTGAGCACAGATACGCAGTATTTT
CDR3 protein: CASSFQRRDKALSTDTQYF

D gene: TRBD1
J gene: TRBJ2-4
V gene: TRBV19
clone size: .
CDR3 DNA: TGTGCCAGTAGCCAACGACAGGGGGCGGGAAACATTCAGTACTTC
CDR3 protein: CASSQRQGAGNIQYF

D gene: .
J gene: TRBJ1-5
V gene: TRBV18
clone size: .
CDR3 DNA: TGTGCCAGCTCCCTCGGACGGCGCGGGGAAGAGCCCCAGCATTTT
CDR3 protein: CASSLGRRGEEPQHF

D gene: .
J gene: TRBJ2-7
V gene: TRBV7-9
clone size: .
CDR3 DNA: TGTGCCAGCAGCTCCCAAAACCAAATTACCCCCTACGAGCAGTACTTC
CDR3 protein: CASSSQNQITPYEQYF

D gene: .
J gene: TRBJ1-1
V gene: TRBV4-3
clone size: once
CDR3 DNA: TGCGCCAGCAGCCAATGGGGTTACTCAACAACTGAAGCTTTCTTT
CDR3 protein: CASSQWGYSTTEAFF

D gene: .
J gene: TRBJ2-5
V gene: TRBV9
clone size: .
CDR3 DNA: TGTGCCAGCACCCGGTCTGGGACACTGGGGGAGACCCAGTACTTC
CDR3 protein: CASTRSGTLGETQYF

D gene: .
J gene: TRBJ1-5
V gene: TRBV19
clone size: few
CDR3 DNA: TGTGCCAGTAGTGCAGGGCCTTCTCAGCCCCAGCATTTT
CDR3 protein: CASSAGPSQPQHF

D gene: .
J gene: TRBJ2-1
V gene: TRBV7-6
clone size: .
CDR3 DNA: TGTGCCAGCAGCTTAGGGACCTACAATGAGCAGTTCTTC
CDR3 protein: CASSLGTYNEQFF

D gene: TRBD1
J gene: TRBJ1-5
V gene: TRBV4-1
clone size: .
CDR3 DNA: TGCGCCAGCAGCCAAGATGACAGGGGACGAAATCAGCCCCAGCATTTT
CDR3 protein: CASSQDDRGRNQPQHF

D gene: .
J gene: TRBJ2-3
V gene: TRBV7-9
clone size: once
CDR3 DNA: TGTGCCAGCAGCTTAGTGACTAGCACAGATACGCAGTATTTT
CDR3 protein: CASSLVTSTDTQYF

D gene: .
J gene: TRBJ1-1
V gene: TRBV9
clone size: .
CDR3 DNA: TGTGCCAGCAGCGTGGGGCGGGTAGGGGAAACTGAAGCTTTCTTT
CDR3 protein: CASSVGRVGETEAFF

D gene: TRBD2
J gene: TRBJ2-1
V gene: TRBV4-1
clone size: .
CDR3 DNA: TGCGCCAGCAGCCCGGGACAGTCTAGCGGGATAGGGTACAATGAGCAGTTCTTC
CDR3 protein: CASSPGQSSGIGYNEQFF

D gene: TRBD2
J gene: TRBJ2-1
V gene: TRBV28
clone size: .
CDR3 DNA: TGTGCCAGCAGTCAGAGACTAGCGGGAGGGCCTCGCAATGAGCAGTTCTTC
CDR3 protein: CASSQRLAGGPRNEQFF

D gene: .
J gene: TRBJ1-5
V gene: TRBV13
clone size: .
CDR3 DNA: TGTGCCAGCAGCTCCCGCGGTGGGGGGAGCAATCAGCCCCAGCATTTT
CDR3 protein: CASSSRGGGSNQPQHF

D gene: .
J gene: TRBJ1-2
V gene: TRBV6-5
clone size: .
CDR3 DNA: TGTGCCAGCAGTTACGAAAGGAATTATGGCTACACCTTC
CDR3 protein: CASSYERNYGYTF

D gene: .
J gene: TRBJ1-5
V gene: TRBV6-5
clone size: .
CDR3 DNA: TGTGCCAGCAGTTCTGGTCTGGGCAATCAGCCCCAGCATTTT
CDR3 protein: CASSSGLGNQPQHF

D gene: .
J gene: TRBJ1-2
V gene: TRBV27
clone size: once
CDR3 DNA: TGTGCCAGCAGTTTAATGGCAGGGTGGGAAGGCTACACCTTC
CDR3 protein: CASSLMAGWEGYTF

D gene: .
J gene: TRBJ2-7
V gene: TRBV5-1
clone size: .
CDR3 DNA: TGCGCCAGCAGCCATTCCTACGAGCAGTACTTC
CDR3 protein: CASSHSYEQYF

D gene: TRBD1
J gene: TRBJ1-1
V gene: TRBV27
clone size: .
CDR3 DNA: TGTGCCAGCAGTCTGGGGACAGGGGCTGAAGCTTTCTTT
CDR3 protein: CASSLGTGAEAFF

D gene: TRBD2
J gene: TRBJ2-3
V gene: TRBV7-9
clone size: once
CDR3 DNA: TGTGCCAGCGCCCCCGCAGCGGGAGGCGCAGATACGCAGTATTTT
CDR3 protein: CASAPAAGGADTQYF

D gene: TRBD1
J gene: TRBJ1-5
V gene: TRBV7-8
clone size: .
CDR3 DNA: TGTGCCAGCAGCCCCCGGACAGGGGGCCTCTATAGCAATCAGCCCCAGCATTTT
CDR3 protein: CASSPRTGGLYSNQPQHF

D gene: .
J gene: TRBJ2-3
V gene: TRBV9
clone size: .
CDR3 DNA: TGTGCCAGCAGCGACCCCATCCAAGCGAAATTCACAGATACGCAGTATTTT
CDR3 protein: CASSDPIQAKFTDTQYF

D gene: TRBD2
J gene: TRBJ2-1
V gene: TRBV27
clone size: once
CDR3 DNA: TGTGCCAGCAGTTTAAAACTAGCGTTCGCGGAGCAGTTCTTC
CDR3 protein: CASSLKLAFAEQFF

D gene: .
J gene: TRBJ2-2
V gene: TRBV7-9
clone size: .
CDR3 DNA: TGTGCCAGCAGCCCGACCCAGGGATATCACACCGGGGAGCTGTTTTTT
CDR3 protein: CASSPTQGYHTGELFF

D gene: .
J gene: TRBJ2-6
V gene: TRBV2
clone size: .
CDR3 DNA: TGTGCCAGCAGTGAAAAGGAGGGGGCGAGTCCTGGGGCCAACGTCCTGACTTTC
CDR3 protein: CASSEKEGASPGANVLTF

D gene: .
J gene: TRBJ2-2
V gene: TRBV27
clone size: .
CDR3 DNA: TGTGCCAGCAGTTTTCGGGGATCGAACACCGGGGAGCTGTTTTTT
CDR3 protein: CASSFRGSNTGELFF

D gene: TRBD1
J gene: TRBJ1-5
V gene: TRBV27
clone size: .
CDR3 DNA: TGTGCCAGCAGTCCTTCATCGGGACAGATCAATCAGCCCCAGCATTTT
CDR3 protein: CASSPSSGQINQPQHF

D gene: .
J gene: TRBJ2-7
V gene: TRBV18
clone size: .
CDR3 DNA: TGTGCCAGCTCACACACCAACGAGGGACAATACTACGAGCAGTACTTC
CDR3 protein: CASSHTNEGQYYEQYF

D gene: TRBD2
J gene: TRBJ2-7
V gene: TRBV30
clone size: once
CDR3 DNA: TGTGCCTGGAGTGATATAGCGGGAGGAGAGCAGTACTTC
CDR3 protein: CAWSDIAGGEQYF

D gene: TRBD1
J gene: TRBJ1-1
V gene: TRBV7-9
clone size: .
CDR3 DNA: TGTGCCAGCAGCCAATCCGGGACAGGGGGCACTGAAGCTTTCTTT
CDR3 protein: CASSQSGTGGTEAFF

D gene: TRBD1
J gene: TRBJ2-5
V gene: TRBV28
clone size: .
CDR3 DNA: TGTGCCAGCAGACGCCGGGACAGTCCCCAAGAGACCCAGTACTTC
CDR3 protein: CASRRRDSPQETQYF

D gene: .
J gene: TRBJ1-3
V gene: TRBV15
clone size: .
CDR3 DNA: TGTGCCACCAGCAGAGACCCTGTAGCCATATATTTT
CDR3 protein: CATSRDPVAIYF

D gene: .
J gene: TRBJ2-7
V gene: TRBV28
clone size: .
CDR3 DNA: TGTGCCAGCAAACTGAGCTCCTACGAGCAGTACTTC
CDR3 protein: CASKLSSYEQYF

D gene: TRBD2
J gene: TRBJ2-1
V gene: TRBV11-2
clone size: .
CDR3 DNA: TGTGCCAGCAGCCCGGCGGGGCTAGCGGGAGAACTCAATGAGCAGTTCTTC
CDR3 protein: CASSPAGLAGELNEQFF

D gene: .
J gene: TRBJ2-2
V gene: TRBV28
clone size: .
CDR3 DNA: TGTGCCAGCAGTTTCCGCTCGGCCCGGACCTTACCCGGGGAGCTGTTTTTT
CDR3 protein: CASSFRSARTLPGELFF

D gene: .
J gene: TRBJ1-2
V gene: TRBV6-5
clone size: .
CDR3 DNA: TGTGCCAGCAGTTACTTCCCGGGCAGCAAATACTATGGCTACACCTTC
CDR3 protein: CASSYFPGSKYYGYTF

D gene: .
J gene: TRBJ2-2
V gene: TRBV27
clone size: .
CDR3 DNA: TGTGCCAGCAGTTTTGCGGCTAGGGGGGAGCTGTTTTTT
CDR3 protein: CASSFAARGELFF

D gene: .
J gene: TRBJ2-7
V gene: TRBV5-1
clone size: .
CDR3 DNA: TGCGCCAGCAGCTTGGACAGGAACCGGTACGAGCAGTACTTC
CDR3 protein: CASSLDRNRYEQYF

D gene: .
J gene: TRBJ2-2
V gene: TRBV7-9
clone size: .
CDR3 DNA: TGTGCCAGCAGGCAAGCCCAGGGGTCCGACACCGGGGAGCTGTTTTTT
CDR3 protein: CASRQAQGSDTGELFF

D gene: .
J gene: TRBJ2-3
V gene: TRBV28
clone size: .
CDR3 DNA: TGTGCCAGCAGTTGGGGGGAGTCGAGCACAGATACGCAGTATTTT
CDR3 protein: CASSWGESSTDTQYF

D gene: TRBD2
J gene: TRBJ2-7
V gene: TRBV27
clone size: .
CDR3 DNA: TGTGCCAGCAGTCCCCGGGCTAGCGGTCTCTACGAGCAGTACTTC
CDR3 protein: CASSPRASGLYEQYF